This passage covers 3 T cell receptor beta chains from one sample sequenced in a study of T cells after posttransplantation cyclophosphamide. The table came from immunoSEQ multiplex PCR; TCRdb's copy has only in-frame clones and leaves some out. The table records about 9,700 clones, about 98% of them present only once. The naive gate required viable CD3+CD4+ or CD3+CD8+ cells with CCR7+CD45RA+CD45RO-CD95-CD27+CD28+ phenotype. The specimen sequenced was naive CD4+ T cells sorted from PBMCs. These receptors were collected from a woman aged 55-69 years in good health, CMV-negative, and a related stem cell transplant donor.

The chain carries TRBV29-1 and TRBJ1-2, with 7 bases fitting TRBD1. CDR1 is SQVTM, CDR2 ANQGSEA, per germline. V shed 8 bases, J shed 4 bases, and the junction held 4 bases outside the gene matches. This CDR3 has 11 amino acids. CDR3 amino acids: CSFRDSYGYTF. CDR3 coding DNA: TGCAGCTTCCGGGACAGCTATGGCTACACCTTC.

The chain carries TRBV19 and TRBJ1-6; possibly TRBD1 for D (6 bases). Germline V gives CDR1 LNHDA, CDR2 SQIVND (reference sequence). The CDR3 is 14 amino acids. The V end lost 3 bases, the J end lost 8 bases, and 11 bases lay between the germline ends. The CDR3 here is CASSMVGADSPLHF. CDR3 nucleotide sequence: TGTGCCAGTAGTATGGTGGGGGCCGATTCACCCCTCCACTTT.

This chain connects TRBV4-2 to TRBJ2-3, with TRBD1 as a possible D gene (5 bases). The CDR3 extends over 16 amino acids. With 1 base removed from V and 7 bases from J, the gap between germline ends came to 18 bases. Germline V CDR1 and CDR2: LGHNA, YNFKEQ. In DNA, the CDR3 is TGTGCCAGCAGCCAAGCTGGGGCGGACAACTTTCATACGCAGTATTTT. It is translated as CASSQAGADNFHTQYF.